These 7 T cell receptor beta chains came from one sample sequenced in a study of shared clonotypes between healthy human individuals (dated by TCRdb to the early 2020s). Libraries were prepared through the immunoSEQ multiplex PCR assay. The table was pulled from immuneACCESS by TCRdb, which kept in-frame rearrangements only. Such tables lose some clones; where checked, under half of the loss comes from unresolved V genes, and the rest has no known cause. The sample profile shows under 650,000 clones; approximately 95% of them were found once. The ten largest make up 0.05% to 0.07% of the sample. The sample taken for sequencing was naive CD4+ T cells sorted from blood. The label giving this sample's cell subset or site can be read as: CD45RA+ positively selected. These receptors were taken from a woman in her thirties in good health.

This clone was observed a single time. The V and J genes are TRBV14 and TRBJ2-7; no clear D. Germline V CDR1 and CDR2: SGHDN, FVKESK. Trimming cost V 4 bases and J 0 bases, with 13 bases left between them. The CDR3 loop spans 15 amino acids. The DNA of the CDR3 is TGTGCCAGCAGCCTAAGACTGTCTGGCTCCTACGAGCAGTACTTC. Amino acids: CASSLRLSGSYEQYF.

CDR3 in amino acids: CASSMSGRSSGNTIYF. DNA for the CDR3: TGTGCCAGTAGTATGTCGGGACGGTCCTCTGGAAACACCATATATTTT. This sequence joins TRBV19 and TRBJ1-3, with D possibly TRBD1 on 5 matching bases. Trimming removed 3 bases at V and 0 bases at J, with 12 bases between. The germline gives CDR1 LNHDA, CDR2 SQIVND (reference sequence). The CDR3 has 16 amino acids.

This clone was seen just once. This chain's CDR3 is CASSDQGAREQYF. In nucleotides, the CDR3 is TGTGCCAGCAGCGACCAGGGGGCGCGTGAGCAGTACTTC. This chain joins TRBV21-1 and TRBJ2-7; the table's D call TRBD1 went unverified against the DNA. TRBV21-1 is a known pseudogene. This CDR3 spans 13 amino acids.

This chain connects TRBV11-2 to TRBJ1-1, with D hard to call. Germline V gene lookup returns CDR1 SGHAT and CDR2 FQNNGV. This CDR3 comprises 16 residues. V lost 5 bases and J 0 bases, leaving 16 bases between the germline ends. Written as DNA, the CDR3 is TGTGCCAGCAGCCCTCCCGTGGGCATGATGAACACTGAAGCTTTCTTT. It specifies CASSPPVGMMNTEAFF.

This chain links TRBV18 with TRBJ2-5; 7 bases line up with TRBD2. The CDR3 loop spans 14 amino acids. From germline, CDR1 is KGHSH and CDR2 LQKENI. V shed 0 bases and J 5 bases; nucleotides not matched to a gene: 3. CDR3 DNA: TGTGCCAGCTCACCACCGACTAGCAGGGAGACCCAGTACTTC. The encoded protein is CASSPPTSRETQYF.

The genes are TRBV9 and TRBJ1-3; no firm D call. Trimming removed 2 bases from V and 4 bases from J, with 16 bases in between. From germline, CDR1 is SGDLS and CDR2 YYNGEE. The CDR3 consists of 16 residues. CDR3: CASSVYRPGPGNTIYF. The CDR3 region has the DNA TGTGCCAGCAGCGTGTACCGTCCGGGCCCCGGAAACACCATATATTTT.

The gene calls are TRBV29-1 and TRBJ2-1, with D tentatively TRBD2 (6 bases). The ends were cut back, 3 bases at V and 0 bases at J, with 18 bases in the middle. The CDR3 loop spans 17 amino acids. Germline lookup yields CDR1 SQVTM and CDR2 ANQGSEA. CDR3 loop: CSVDSGFDVSSYNEQFF. DNA for the CDR3: TGCAGCGTTGACAGCGGGTTTGACGTGAGCTCCTACAATGAGCAGTTCTTC.